This entry concerns a single T cell receptor beta chain. Antigen unknown. TCRdb passed the RACE reads through MiXCR, listing each CDR3 protein once. The top ten clones hold 3% to 4.5% of a sample with around 100,000 distinct CDR3 sequences, 8% to 13% of them seen once. Time point: patch test 1, 2 weeks after DPC sensitization. Treatment defined: therapeutic diphenylcyclopropenone sensitization with weekly scalp DPC. The sample belongs to a study of human T cells and chemical hapten exposure. Study findings and constraints: Compared to controls, expanded TCRs made significantly more large clusters of similar CDR3s.

Sequencing used whole blood, obtained in connection with sensitization to the hapten diphenylcyclopropenone (DPC). The TCR sequence derives from a woman aged 35 to 49 with alopecia areata. Some clones in this sample may be carry-over from other donors' samples.

CDR3 nucleotides: TGCAGTGCACAGGACCCCTCTGGGGCCAACGTCCTGACTTTC. As protein: CSAQDPSGANVLTF. The chain uses TRBV20-1 and TRBJ2-6; tentatively, D is TRBD1 (5 bases). Trimming took off 6 bases at V and 0 bases at J, with 9 bases between the two ends. Germline CDR1 reads DFQATT; CDR2 reads SNEGSKA (reference sequence). CDR3 length equals 14 residues.